Listed below are T cell receptor beta chains from one sample, sequenced in a study of circulating CD8 cells and anti-PD-1 response in melanoma. TCRdb re-derived calls from the reads in MiXCR, one entry per CDR3 protein. The sample has several hundred distinct CDR3 sequences, 9.5% to 14% seen once. The sample consisted of CD8+ T cells from PBMCs, taken at baseline or after one month of anti-PD-1 therapy (not recorded which). The receptors were sampled from a human donor with melanoma. Both conserved end residues are part of each CDR3. Fields, in order: D gene, CDR3 length, V gene, J gene, clone size, CDR3 DNA, CDR3 protein. A D gene is named only where the DNA matches it firmly. Size tells how often a clone was seen, or its class if it is expanded.

d_gene: TRBD1
len: 16
v_gene: TRBV5-6
j_gene: TRBJ1-2
abundance: medium-sized
CDR3nt: TGTGCCAGCAGGCCAAGGCCAACGGACAGGTTCCATGGCTACACCTTC
CDR3aa: CASRPRPTDRFHGYTF

d_gene: NA
len: 15
v_gene: TRBV4-3
j_gene: TRBJ1-1
abundance: medium-sized
CDR3nt: TGCGCCAGCAGCCAAGATCGGGGAATGAACACTGAAGCTTTCTTT
CDR3aa: CASSQDRGMNTEAFF

d_gene: TRBD2
len: 15
v_gene: TRBV9
j_gene: TRBJ2-3
abundance: medium-sized
CDR3nt: TGTGCCAGCAGCGATACTAGCGGGGGGCTTGATACGCAGTATTTT
CDR3aa: CASSDTSGGLDTQYF

d_gene: TRBD1
len: 14
v_gene: TRBV7-2
j_gene: TRBJ2-7
abundance: medium-sized
CDR3nt: TGTGCCAGCAGCTTCTCCAGGGGGCTCTACGAGCAGTACTTC
CDR3aa: CASSFSRGLYEQYF

d_gene: TRBD1
len: 15
v_gene: TRBV28
j_gene: TRBJ2-5
abundance: medium-sized
CDR3nt: TGTGCCAGCAGTTTTTCACAGGGGGGCGGAGAGACCCAGTACTTC
CDR3aa: CASSFSQGGGETQYF

d_gene: TRBD2
len: 16
v_gene: TRBV7-3
j_gene: TRBJ2-1
abundance: medium-sized
CDR3nt: TGTGCCAGCAGTGCCCGACTAGCGGGGACCTACAATGAGCAGTTCTTC
CDR3aa: CASSARLAGTYNEQFF

d_gene: TRBD1
len: 15
v_gene: TRBV20-1
j_gene: TRBJ2-7
abundance: hyperexpanded
CDR3nt: TGCAGTGCTCAGGAGGGGACAGGGCGAATCTTAGAGCAGTACTTC
CDR3aa: CSAQEGTGRILEQYF

d_gene: NA
len: 16
v_gene: TRBV4-3
j_gene: TRBJ2-2
abundance: medium-sized
CDR3nt: TGCGCCAGCAGCCAAACTGACCTCCTTGGCACCGGGGAGCTGTTTTTT
CDR3aa: CASSQTDLLGTGELFF

d_gene: TRBD1
len: 14
v_gene: TRBV12-3/TRBV12-4
j_gene: TRBJ2-7
abundance: hyperexpanded
CDR3nt: TGTGCCAGTAGTATAGGACAGGGACCCTACGAGCAGTACTTC
CDR3aa: CASSIGQGPYEQYF

d_gene: NA
len: 12
v_gene: TRBV7-9
j_gene: TRBJ2-3
abundance: large
CDR3nt: TGTGCGACCACCAGCTATCGGGATACGCAGTATTTT
CDR3aa: CATTSYRDTQYF